This T cell receptor beta chain was sequenced during a study of blood T cell repertoires in COVID-19. Background on the study: The origin of the acute and convalescent COVID-19 samples was the United States, Italy and Spain. The cDNA or gDNA used as material had been derived from T cells, B-cell-depleted T cells, or PBMCs.

The CDR3 contains 16 residues. Germline loops: CDR1 MDHEN, CDR2 SYDVKM. Trimming took 8 bases from V and 0 from J; bases not matched to a gene: 8. Authors' processing steps: Amplification of reference gene primers provided the estimated nucleated cell counts. Repertoires were generated with immunoSEQ multiplex PCR, while TCRdb's copy carries only in-frame clones and drops some. That table furnishes V, J and clone size, whereas the DNA furnished D and trimming. The data contain under 100,000 clones, under 90% of them seen just once; the ten biggest clones take up around 3.4%. The sequence was obtained from a woman aged 70-85 years with acute or convalescent COVID-19. The rearrangement links TRBV28 to TRBJ1-3, with 9 bases aligning to TRBD1. The sample consisted of peripheral blood. The CDR3 loop is CASARDRANSGNTIYF. The CDR3, as DNA: TGTGCCAGCGCCCGGGACAGGGCGAACTCTGGAAACACCATATATTTT. Complete variable domain (other parts from reference TRBV28 and TRBJ1-3): DVKVTQSSRYLVKRTGEKVFLECVQDMDHENMFWYRQDPGLGLRLIYFSYDVKMKEKGDIPEGYSVSREKKERFSLILESASTNQTSMYLCASARDRANSGNTIYFGEGSWLTVV.